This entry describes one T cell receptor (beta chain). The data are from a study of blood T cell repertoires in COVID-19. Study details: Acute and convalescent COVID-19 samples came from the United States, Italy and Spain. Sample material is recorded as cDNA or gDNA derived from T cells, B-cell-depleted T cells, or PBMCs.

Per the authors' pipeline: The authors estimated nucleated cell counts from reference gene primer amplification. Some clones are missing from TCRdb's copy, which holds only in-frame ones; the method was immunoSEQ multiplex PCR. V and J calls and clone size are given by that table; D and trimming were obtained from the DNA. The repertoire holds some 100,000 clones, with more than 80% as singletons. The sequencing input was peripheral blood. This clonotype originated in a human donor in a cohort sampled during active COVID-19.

This CDR3 is CASSRDRGEQFF. The CDR3 DNA reads TGTGCCAGCTCCCGGGACAGGGGAGAGCAGTTCTTC. The chain carries TRBV9 and TRBJ2-1, with 10 bases that match TRBD1. The CDR3 is made up of 12 amino acids. Germline CDR1 reads SGDLS; CDR2 reads YYNGEE. V lost 7 bases, J lost 10 bases, and 5 bases stayed unmatched. Using reference TRBV9 and TRBJ2-1 for the parts outside the CDR3, the full variable domain is DSGVTQTPKHLITATGQRVTLRCSPRSGDLSVYWYQQSLDQGLQFLIQYYNGEERAKGNILERFSAQQFPDLHSELNLSSLELGDSALYFCASSRDRGEQFFGPGTRLTVL.